This T cell receptor beta chain was observed in a study of T cells in Graves' hyperthyroidism and ophthalmopathy. Findings of the study overall: Most thyroid clonotypes with frequency above 0.001 were detected in blood.

In regard to this clonotype: Its antigen remains unidentified.

The CDR3 contains 15 residues. Between the trimmed V and J ends, which lost 3 bases and 4 bases, there was a span of 15 bases. Germline V lookup: CDR1 MGHRA, CDR2 YSYEKL. Exclusion of patients followed from uncontrolled infection, other autoimmune disease, pregnancy or lactation. Amplification yielded TCR beta CDR3 regions, with RNA transcripts as the source. First-round RT-PCR with HTBI primers amplified the TCR CDR3 region. A single record per CDR3 protein comes from TCRdb applying MiXCR to the multiplex PCR reads. Among under 800,000 distinct CDR3 sequences listed, 14% were seen once. Specimen: blood. This TCR was recovered from a woman between 18 and 29 years old with Graves' hyperthyroidism. This rearrangement joins TRBV4-1 to TRBJ1-2; D remains unclear. CDR3 residues: CASSQAQTQSYGYTF. The CDR3 nucleotides are TGCGCCAGCAGCCAGGCACAAACCCAGTCCTATGGCTACACCTTC.